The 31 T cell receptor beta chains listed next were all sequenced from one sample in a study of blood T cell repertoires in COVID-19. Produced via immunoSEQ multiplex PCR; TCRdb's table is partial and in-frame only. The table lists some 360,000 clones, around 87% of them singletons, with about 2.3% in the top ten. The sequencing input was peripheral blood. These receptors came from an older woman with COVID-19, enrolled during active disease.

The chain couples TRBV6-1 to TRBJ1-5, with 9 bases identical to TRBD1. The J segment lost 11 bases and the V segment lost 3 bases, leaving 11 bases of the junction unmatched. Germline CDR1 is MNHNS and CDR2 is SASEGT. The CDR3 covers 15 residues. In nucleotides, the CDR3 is TGTGCCAGCAGTGAGAGCCGGGACAGGGTAACGACCCAGCATTTT. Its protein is CASSESRDRVTTQHF.

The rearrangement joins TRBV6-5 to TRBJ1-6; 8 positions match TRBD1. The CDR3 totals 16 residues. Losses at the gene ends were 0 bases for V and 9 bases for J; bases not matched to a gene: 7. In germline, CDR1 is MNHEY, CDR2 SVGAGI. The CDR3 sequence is CASSYSTGAPFSPLHF. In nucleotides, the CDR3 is TGTGCCAGCAGTTACTCGACAGGGGCCCCCTTTTCACCCCTCCACTTT.

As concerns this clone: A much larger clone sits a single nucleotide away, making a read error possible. CDR3 in amino acids: CASSFGTSYEQYF. The CDR3 DNA follows: TGTGCCAGCAGCTTCGGGACATCCTACGAGCAGTACTTC. The chain is built from TRBV5-6 and TRBJ2-7, with D perhaps TRBD1 (6 bases). CDR3 length: 13 amino acids. CDR1 SGHDT and CDR2 YYEEEE come from the germline V gene. Trimming removed 2 bases from V and 1 base from J, with 7 bases in between.

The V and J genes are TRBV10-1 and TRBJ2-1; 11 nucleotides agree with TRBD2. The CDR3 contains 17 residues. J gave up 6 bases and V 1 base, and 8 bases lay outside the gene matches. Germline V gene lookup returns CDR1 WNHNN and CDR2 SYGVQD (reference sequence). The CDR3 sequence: CASSELRSGLAANEQFF. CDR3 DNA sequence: TGCGCCAGCAGTGAGTTAAGGTCGGGACTAGCGGCCAATGAGCAGTTCTTC.

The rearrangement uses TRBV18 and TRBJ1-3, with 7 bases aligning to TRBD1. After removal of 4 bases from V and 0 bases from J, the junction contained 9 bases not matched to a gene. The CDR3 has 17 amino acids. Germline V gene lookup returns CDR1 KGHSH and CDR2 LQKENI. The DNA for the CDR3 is TGTGCCAGCTCACGCACCGGGACAGAATCCTCTGGAAACACCATATATTTT. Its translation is CASSRTGTESSGNTIYF. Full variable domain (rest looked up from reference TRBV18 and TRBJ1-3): NAGVMQNPRHLVRRRGQEARLRCSPMKGHSHVYWYRQLPEEGLKFMVYLQKENIIDESGMPKERFSAEFPKEGPSILRIQQVVRGDSAAYFCASSRTGTESSGNTIYFGEGSWLTVV.

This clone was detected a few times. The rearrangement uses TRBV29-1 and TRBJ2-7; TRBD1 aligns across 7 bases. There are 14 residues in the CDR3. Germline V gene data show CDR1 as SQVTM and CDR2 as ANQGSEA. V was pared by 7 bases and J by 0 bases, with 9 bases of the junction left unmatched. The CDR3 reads CSAQMGDSSYEQYF. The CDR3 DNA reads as TGCAGCGCCCAAATGGGGGACAGCTCCTACGAGCAGTACTTC.

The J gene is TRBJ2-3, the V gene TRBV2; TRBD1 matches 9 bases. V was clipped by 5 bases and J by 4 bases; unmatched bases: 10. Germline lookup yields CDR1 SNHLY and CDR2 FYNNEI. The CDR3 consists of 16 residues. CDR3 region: CASSSTGGAEADTQYF. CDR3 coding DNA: TGTGCCAGCAGTTCTACAGGGGGCGCAGAGGCAGATACGCAGTATTTT.

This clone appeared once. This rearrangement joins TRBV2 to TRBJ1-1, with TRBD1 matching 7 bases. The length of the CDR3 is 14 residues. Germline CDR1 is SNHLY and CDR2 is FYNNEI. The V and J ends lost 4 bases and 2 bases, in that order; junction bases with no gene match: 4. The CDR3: CASSVEGANTEAFF. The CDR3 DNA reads TGTGCCAGCAGTGTTGAGGGGGCAAACACTGAAGCTTTCTTT. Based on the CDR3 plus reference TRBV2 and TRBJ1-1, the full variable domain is EPEVTQTPSHQVTQMGQEVILRCVPISNHLYFYWYRQILGQKVEFLVSFYNNEISEKSEIFDDQFSVERPDGSNFTLKIRSTKLEDSAMYFCASSVEGANTEAFFGQGTRLTVV.

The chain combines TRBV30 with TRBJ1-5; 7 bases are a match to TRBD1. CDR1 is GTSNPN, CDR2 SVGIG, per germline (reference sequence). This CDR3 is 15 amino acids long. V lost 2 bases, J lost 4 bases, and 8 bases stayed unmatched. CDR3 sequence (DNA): TGTGCCTGGAGTCCTCCTACAGGGGTTAATCAGCCCCAGCATTTT. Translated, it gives CAWSPPTGVNQPQHF.

The CDR3 spells CASSLGAPRETQYF. In DNA, the CDR3 is TGTGCCAGCAGCTTAGGGGCGCCAAGAGAGACCCAGTACTTC. The chain carries TRBV7-6 and TRBJ2-5; D gene uncertain. The germline V gene has CDR1 SGHVS and CDR2 FNYEAQ. The CDR3 consists of 14 residues. Trimming cost V 1 base and J 4 bases, with 10 bases left between them.

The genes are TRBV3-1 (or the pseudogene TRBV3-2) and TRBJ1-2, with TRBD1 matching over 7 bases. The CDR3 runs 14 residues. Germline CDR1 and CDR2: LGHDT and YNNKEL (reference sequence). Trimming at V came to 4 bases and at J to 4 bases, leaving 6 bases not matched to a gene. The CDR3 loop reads CASSLRTGGYGYTF. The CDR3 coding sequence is TGTGCCAGCAGCCTACGGACAGGAGGCTATGGCTACACCTTC.

CDR3: CASREDRVHEQYF. CDR3 nucleotide sequence: TGTGCCAGCAGGGAGGACAGGGTACACGAGCAGTACTTC. The chain carries TRBV6-5 and TRBJ2-7; 8 bases line up with TRBD1. V gave up 6 bases and J gave up 5 bases; unmatched junction bases: 6. There are 13 residues in the CDR3. Germline CDR1 and CDR2: MNHEY and SVGAGI.

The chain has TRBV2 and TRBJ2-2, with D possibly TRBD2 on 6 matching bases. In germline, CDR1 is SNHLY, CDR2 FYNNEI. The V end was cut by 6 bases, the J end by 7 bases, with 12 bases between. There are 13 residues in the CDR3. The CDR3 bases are TGTGCCAGCAGACAAGAGGGAGGCGGGGAGCTGTTTTTT. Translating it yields CASRQEGGGELFF.

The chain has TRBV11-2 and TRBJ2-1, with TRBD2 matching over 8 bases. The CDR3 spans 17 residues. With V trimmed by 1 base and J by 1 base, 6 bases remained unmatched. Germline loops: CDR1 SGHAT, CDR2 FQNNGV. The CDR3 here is CASSLGLSGASYNEQFF. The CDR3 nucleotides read TGTGCCAGCAGCTTAGGTCTTAGCGGGGCGTCCTACAATGAGCAGTTCTTC.

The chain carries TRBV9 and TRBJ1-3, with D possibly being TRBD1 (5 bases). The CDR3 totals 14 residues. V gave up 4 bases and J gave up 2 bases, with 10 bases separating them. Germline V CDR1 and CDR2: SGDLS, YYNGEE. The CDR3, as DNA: TGTGCCAGCAGCCGGACAAGTACTGGAAACACCATATATTTT. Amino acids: CASSRTSTGNTIYF.

This CDR3 is CASRVVAGTGELFF. In nucleotides, the CDR3 is TGTGCCAGCAGGGTCGTCGCGGGCACCGGGGAGCTGTTTTTT. The rearrangement joins TRBV6-5 to TRBJ2-2; a possible D gene is TRBD2 (5 bases). The CDR3 consists of 14 residues. The germline V gene has CDR1 MNHEY and CDR2 SVGAGI. V lost 6 bases, J lost 4 bases, and 12 bases lay in between.

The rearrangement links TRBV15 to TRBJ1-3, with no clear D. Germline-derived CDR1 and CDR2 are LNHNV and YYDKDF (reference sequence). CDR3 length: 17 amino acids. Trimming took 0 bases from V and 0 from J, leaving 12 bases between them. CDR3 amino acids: CATSRDRGFTSGNTIYF. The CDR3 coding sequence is TGTGCCACCAGCAGAGATAGAGGATTCACCTCTGGAAACACCATATATTTT.

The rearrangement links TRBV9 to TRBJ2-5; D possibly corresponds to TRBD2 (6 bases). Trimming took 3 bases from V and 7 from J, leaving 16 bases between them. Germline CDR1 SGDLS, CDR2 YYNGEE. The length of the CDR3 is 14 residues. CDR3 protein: CASSAPAAGGTQYF. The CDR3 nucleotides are TGTGCCAGCAGCGCCCCCGCCGCCGGGGGGACCCAGTACTTC.

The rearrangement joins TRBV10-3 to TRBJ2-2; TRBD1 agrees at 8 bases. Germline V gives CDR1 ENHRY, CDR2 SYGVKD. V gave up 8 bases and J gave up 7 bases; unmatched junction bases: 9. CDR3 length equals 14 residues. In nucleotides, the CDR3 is TGTGCCATCGGATCAGGGGGCGCGGTCGGGGAGCTGTTTTTT. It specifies CAIGSGGAVGELFF.

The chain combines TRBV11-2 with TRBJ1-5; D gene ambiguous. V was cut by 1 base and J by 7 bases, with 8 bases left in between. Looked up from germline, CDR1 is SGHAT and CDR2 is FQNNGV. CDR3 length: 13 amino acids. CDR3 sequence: CASSLVRGQPQHF. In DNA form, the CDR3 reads TGTGCCAGCAGCTTAGTACGGGGACAGCCCCAGCATTTT. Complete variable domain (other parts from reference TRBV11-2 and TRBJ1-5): EAGVAQSPRYKIIEKRQSVAFWCNPISGHATLYWYQQILGQGPKLLIQFQNNGVVDDSQLPKDRFSAERLKGVDSTLKIQPAKLEDSAVYLCASSLVRGQPQHFGDGTRLSIL.

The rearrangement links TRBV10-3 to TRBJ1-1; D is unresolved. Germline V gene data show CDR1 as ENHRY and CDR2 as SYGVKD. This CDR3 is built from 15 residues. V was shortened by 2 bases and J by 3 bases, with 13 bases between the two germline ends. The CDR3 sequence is CAISEMVAGDTEAFF. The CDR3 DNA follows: TGTGCCATCAGTGAGATGGTTGCAGGTGACACTGAAGCTTTCTTT.

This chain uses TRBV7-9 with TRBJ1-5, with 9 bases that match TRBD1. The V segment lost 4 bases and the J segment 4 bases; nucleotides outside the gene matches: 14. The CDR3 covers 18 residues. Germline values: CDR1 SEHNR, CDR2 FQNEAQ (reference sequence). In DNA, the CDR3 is TGTGCCAGCAGCTCGGGACAGGGAGGCCGCGTTCATAATCAGCCCCAGCATTTT. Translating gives CASSSGQGGRVHNQPQHF.

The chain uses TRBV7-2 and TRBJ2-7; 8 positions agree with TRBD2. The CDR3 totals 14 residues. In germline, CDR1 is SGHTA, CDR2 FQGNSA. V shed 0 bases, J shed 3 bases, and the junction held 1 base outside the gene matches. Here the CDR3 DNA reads TGTGCCAGCAGCTTAGCAGCGGGGGACTACGAGCAGTACTTC. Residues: CASSLAAGDYEQYF.

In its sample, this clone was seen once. The DNA of the CDR3 is TGTGCCAGCAGCCCTCAGGGCCGGGCTAACTATGGCTACACCTTC. This codes for CASSPQGRANYGYTF. The J gene is TRBJ1-2, the V gene TRBV7-9; D might be TRBD1 (5 bases). Germline loops: CDR1 SEHNR, CDR2 FQNEAQ (reference sequence). CDR3 length: 15 amino acids. The V and J ends lost 5 bases and 0 bases respectively, with 13 bases between them.

This CDR3 is CASSTQKTSGGADEQFF. CDR3 bases: TGTGCCAGCAGCACTCAGAAGACTAGCGGGGGGGCCGATGAGCAGTTCTTC. V usage is TRBV13 and J usage is TRBJ2-1, with TRBD2 matching 14 bases. The germline gives CDR1 PRHDT, CDR2 FYEKMQ (reference sequence). Losses at the gene ends were 5 bases for V and 8 bases for J; bases not matched to a gene: 11. The CDR3 runs 17 residues.

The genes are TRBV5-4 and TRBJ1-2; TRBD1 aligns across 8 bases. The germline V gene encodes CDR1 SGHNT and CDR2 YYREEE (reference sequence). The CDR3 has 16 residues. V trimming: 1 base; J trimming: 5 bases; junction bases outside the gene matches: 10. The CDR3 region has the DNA TGTGCCAGCAGCTTGAGAGGTTCCAGGGGGCAATATGGCTACACCTTC. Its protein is CASSLRGSRGQYGYTF.

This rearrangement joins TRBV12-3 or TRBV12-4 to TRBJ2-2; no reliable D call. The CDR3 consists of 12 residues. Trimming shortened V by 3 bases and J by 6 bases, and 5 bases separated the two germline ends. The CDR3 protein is CASSFGPGELFF. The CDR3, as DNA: TGTGCCAGCAGTTTTGGCCCCGGGGAGCTGTTTTTT.

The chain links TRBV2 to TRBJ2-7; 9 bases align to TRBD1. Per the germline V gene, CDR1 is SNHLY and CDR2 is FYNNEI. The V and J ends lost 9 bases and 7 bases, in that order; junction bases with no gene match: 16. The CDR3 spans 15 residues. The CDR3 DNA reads TGTGCCAGTATCCCGGGACAGGGCTTGATTGGGGAGCAGTACTTC. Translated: CASIPGQGLIGEQYF.

CDR3 DNA sequence: TGTGCCAGCACCCATACAGGGTTCACTGAAGCTTTCTTT. Amino acids: CASTHTGFTEAFF. This chain connects TRBV27 to TRBJ1-1, with a tentative D call TRBD1 (6 bases). Germline CDR1 and CDR2: MNHEY and SMNVEV (reference sequence). This CDR3 has 13 amino acids. V lost 7 bases to trimming and J lost 4 bases, with 13 bases between them.

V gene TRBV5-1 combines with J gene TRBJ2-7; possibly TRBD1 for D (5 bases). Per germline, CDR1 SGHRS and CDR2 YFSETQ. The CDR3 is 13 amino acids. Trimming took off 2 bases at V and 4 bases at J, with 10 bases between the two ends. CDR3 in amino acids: CASSLSGAYEQYF. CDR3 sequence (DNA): TGCGCCAGCAGCTTAAGTGGGGCGTACGAGCAGTACTTC. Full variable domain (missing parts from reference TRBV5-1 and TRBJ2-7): KAGVTQTPRYLIKTRGQQVTLSCSPISGHRSVSWYQQTPGQGLQFLFEYFSETQRNKGNFPGRFSGRQFSNSRSEMNVSTLELGDSALYLCASSLSGAYEQYFGPGTRLTVT.

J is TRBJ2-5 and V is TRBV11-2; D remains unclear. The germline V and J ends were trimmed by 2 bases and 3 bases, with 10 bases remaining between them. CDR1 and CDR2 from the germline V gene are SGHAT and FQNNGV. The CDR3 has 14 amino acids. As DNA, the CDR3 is TGTGCCAGCAGCTTAACTACCCAGAAAGAGACCCAGTACTTC. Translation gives CASSLTTQKETQYF.